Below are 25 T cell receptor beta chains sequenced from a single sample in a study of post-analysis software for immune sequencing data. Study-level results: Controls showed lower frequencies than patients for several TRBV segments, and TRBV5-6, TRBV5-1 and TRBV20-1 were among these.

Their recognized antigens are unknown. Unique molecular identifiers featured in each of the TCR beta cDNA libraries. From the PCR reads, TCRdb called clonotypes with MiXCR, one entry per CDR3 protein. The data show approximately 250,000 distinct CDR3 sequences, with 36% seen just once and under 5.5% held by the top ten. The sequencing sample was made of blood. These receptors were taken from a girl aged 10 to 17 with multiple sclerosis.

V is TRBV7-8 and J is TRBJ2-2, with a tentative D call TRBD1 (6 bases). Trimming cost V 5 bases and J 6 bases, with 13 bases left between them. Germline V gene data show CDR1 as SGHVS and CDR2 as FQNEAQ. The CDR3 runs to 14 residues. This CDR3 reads CASSHQGISGELFF. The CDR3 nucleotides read TGTGCCAGCAGCCACCAGGGGATCTCCGGGGAGCTGTTTTTT.

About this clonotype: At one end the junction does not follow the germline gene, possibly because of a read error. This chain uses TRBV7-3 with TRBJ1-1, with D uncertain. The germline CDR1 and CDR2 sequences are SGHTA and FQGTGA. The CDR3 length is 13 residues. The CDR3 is CAGSLKRQSEAFF. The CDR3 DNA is TGTGCCGGCAGCTTAAAGAGGCAGAGTGAAGCTTTCTTT.

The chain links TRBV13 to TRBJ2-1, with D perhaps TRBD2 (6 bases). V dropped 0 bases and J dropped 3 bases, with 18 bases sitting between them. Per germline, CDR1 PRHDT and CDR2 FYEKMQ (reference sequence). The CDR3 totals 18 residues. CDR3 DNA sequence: TGTGCCAGCAGCTTAGGCAGCCCGGGACTGGTATACTACAATGAGCAGTTCTTC. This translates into CASSLGSPGLVYYNEQFF.

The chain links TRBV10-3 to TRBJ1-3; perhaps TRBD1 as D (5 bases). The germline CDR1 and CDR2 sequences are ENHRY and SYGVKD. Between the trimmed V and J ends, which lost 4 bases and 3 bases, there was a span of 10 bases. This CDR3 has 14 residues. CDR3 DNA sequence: TGTGCCATCAGTGCCGGGACGAGTGGAAACACCATATATTTT. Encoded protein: CAISAGTSGNTIYF.

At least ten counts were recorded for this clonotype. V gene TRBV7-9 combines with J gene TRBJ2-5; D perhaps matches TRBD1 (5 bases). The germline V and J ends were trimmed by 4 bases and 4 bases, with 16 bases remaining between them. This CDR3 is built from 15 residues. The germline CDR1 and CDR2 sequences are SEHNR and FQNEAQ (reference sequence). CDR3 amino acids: CASSSTLGRVETQYF. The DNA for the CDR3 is TGTGCCAGCAGCTCGACACTCGGCAGGGTAGAGACCCAGTACTTC. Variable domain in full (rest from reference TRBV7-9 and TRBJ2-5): DTGVSQNPRHKITKRGQNVTFRCDPISEHNRLYWYRQTLGQGPEFLTYFQNEAQLEKSRLLSDRFSAERPKGSFSTLEIQRTEQGDSAMYLCASSSTLGRVETQYFGPGTRLLVL.

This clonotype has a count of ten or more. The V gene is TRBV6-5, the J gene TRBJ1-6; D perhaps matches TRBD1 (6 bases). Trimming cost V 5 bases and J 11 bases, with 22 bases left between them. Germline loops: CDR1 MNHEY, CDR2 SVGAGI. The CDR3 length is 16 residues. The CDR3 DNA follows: TGTGCCAGCAGTACCCGCCTTCGGGGGCGGAGGGCACCCCTCCACTTT. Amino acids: CASSTRLRGRRAPLHF.

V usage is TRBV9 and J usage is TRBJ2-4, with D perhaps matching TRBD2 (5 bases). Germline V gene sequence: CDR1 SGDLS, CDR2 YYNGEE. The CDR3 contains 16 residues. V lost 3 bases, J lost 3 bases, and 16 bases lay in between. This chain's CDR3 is CASSAAGGGYKNIQYF. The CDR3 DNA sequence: TGTGCCAGCAGCGCCGCGGGTGGAGGATACAAAAACATTCAGTACTTC.

For the CDR3, the DNA is TGTGCCAGCAGTTTATTCGGCGGGGGGGTTAAGGTCAATGAGCAGTTCTTC. Translated, it gives CASSLFGGGVKVNEQFF. V and J are TRBV12-3 or TRBV12-4 and TRBJ2-1, with 9 bases lining up with TRBD2. The CDR3 totals 17 residues. The junction had 11 bases not matched to a gene; V was cut back by 2 bases and J by 6 bases.

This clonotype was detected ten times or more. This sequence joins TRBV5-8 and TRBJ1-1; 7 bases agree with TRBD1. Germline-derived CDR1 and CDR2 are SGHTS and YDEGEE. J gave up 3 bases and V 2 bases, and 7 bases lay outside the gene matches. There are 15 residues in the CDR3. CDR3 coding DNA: TGTGCCAGCAGCTTACAGGGGCATAAATACACTGAAGCTTTCTTT. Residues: CASSLQGHKYTEAFF.

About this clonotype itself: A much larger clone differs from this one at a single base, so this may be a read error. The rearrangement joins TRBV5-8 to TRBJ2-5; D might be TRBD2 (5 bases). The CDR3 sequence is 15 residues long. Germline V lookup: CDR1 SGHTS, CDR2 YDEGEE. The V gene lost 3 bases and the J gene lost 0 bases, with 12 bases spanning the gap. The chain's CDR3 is CASSSYGVNQETQYF. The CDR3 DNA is TGTGCCAGCAGCTCGTACGGGGTGAACCAAGAGACCCAGTACTTC.

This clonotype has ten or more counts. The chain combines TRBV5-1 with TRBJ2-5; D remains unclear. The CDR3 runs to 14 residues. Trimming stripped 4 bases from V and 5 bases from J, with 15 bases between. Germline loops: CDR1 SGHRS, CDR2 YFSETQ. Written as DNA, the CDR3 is TGCGCCAGCAGCCCCCTGGAGCCGGCGGAGACCCAGTACTTC. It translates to CASSPLEPAETQYF.

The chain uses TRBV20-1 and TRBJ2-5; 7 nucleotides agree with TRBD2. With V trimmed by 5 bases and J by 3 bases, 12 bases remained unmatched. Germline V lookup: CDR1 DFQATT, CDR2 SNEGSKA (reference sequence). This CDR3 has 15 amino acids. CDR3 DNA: TGCAGTGCTTACCCGGGCGGGGGACGAAAAGAGACCCAGTACTTC. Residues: CSAYPGGGRKETQYF.

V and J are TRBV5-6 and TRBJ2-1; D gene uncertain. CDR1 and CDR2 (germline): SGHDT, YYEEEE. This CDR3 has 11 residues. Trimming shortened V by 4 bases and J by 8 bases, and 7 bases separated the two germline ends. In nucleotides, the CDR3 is TGTGCCAGCAGCGCTAGACATGAGCAGTTCTTC. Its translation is CASSARHEQFF.

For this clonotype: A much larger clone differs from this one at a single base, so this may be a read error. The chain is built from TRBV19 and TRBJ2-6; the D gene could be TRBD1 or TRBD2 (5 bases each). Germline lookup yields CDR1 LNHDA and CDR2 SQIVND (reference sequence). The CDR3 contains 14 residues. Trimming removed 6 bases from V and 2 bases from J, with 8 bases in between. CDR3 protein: CASRRGAGANVLTF. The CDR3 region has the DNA TGTGCCAGTAGGAGGGGAGCTGGGGCCAACGTCCTGACTTTC.

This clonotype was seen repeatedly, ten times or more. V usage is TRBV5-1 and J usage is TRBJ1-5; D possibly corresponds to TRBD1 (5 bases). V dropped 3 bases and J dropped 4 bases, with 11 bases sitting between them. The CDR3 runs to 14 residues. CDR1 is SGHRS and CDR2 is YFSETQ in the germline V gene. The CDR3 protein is CASSWGSGNQPQHF. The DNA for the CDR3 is TGCGCCAGCAGCTGGGGGTCAGGGAATCAGCCCCAGCATTTT.

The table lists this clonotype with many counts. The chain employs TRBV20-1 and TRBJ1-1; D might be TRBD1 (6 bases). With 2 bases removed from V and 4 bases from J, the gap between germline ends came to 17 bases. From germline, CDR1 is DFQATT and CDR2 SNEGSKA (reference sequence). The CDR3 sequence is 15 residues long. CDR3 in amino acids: CSARSPTGLSTEAFF. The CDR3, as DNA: TGCAGTGCTAGATCCCCGACAGGCTTGAGCACTGAAGCTTTCTTT.

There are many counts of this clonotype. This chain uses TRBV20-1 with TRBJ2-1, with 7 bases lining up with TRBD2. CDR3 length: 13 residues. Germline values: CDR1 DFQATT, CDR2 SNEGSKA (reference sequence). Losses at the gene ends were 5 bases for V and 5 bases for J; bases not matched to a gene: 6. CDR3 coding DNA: TGCAGTGCTCCAGGACTAGGGGACAATGAGCAGTTCTTC. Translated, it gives CSAPGLGDNEQFF.

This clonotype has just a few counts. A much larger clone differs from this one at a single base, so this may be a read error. The DNA for the CDR3 is TGCGCCAGCAGCCACACACCCAGGGGCAATGAGCAGTTCTTC. Translating it yields CASSHTPRGNEQFF. The chain employs TRBV4-1 and TRBJ2-1; D may be TRBD1 (6 bases). V lost 3 bases to trimming and J lost 6 bases, with 12 bases between them. Germline V CDR1 and CDR2: MGHRA, YSYEKL. The CDR3 runs 14 residues.

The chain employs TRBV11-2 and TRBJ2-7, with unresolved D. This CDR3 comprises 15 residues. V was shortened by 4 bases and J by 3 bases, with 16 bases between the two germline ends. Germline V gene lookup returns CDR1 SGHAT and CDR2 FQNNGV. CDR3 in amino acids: CASSSRVDKNYEQYF. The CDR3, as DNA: TGTGCCAGCAGCTCAAGGGTTGACAAGAACTACGAGCAGTACTTC.

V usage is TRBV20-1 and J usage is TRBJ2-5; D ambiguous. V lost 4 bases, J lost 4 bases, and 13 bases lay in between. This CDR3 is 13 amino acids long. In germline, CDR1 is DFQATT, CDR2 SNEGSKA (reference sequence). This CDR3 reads CSAKSGDLETQYF. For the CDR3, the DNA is TGCAGTGCTAAGTCCGGAGACCTAGAGACCCAGTACTTC.

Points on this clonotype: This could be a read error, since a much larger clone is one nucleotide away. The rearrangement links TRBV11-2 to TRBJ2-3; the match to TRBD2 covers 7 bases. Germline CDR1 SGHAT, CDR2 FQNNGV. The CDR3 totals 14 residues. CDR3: CANKGGGSTDTRYF. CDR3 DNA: TGTGCCAACAAAGGCGGGGGAAGCACAGATACGCGGTATTTT.

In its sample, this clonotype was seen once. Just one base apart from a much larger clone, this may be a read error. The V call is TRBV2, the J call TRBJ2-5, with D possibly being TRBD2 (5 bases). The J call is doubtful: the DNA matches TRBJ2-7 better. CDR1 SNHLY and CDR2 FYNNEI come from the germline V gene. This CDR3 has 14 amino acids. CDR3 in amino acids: CAGSEALPGSEQYF. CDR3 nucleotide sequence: TGTGCCGGCAGTGAAGCGCTTCCGGGGAGCGAGCAGTACTTC.

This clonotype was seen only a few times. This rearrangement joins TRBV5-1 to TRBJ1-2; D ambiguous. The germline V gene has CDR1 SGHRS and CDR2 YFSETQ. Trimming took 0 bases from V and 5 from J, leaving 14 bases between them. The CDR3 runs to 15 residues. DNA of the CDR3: TGCGCCAGCAGCTTGGAGCGGCCGCCCCATTATGGCTACACCTTC. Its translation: CASSLERPPHYGYTF.

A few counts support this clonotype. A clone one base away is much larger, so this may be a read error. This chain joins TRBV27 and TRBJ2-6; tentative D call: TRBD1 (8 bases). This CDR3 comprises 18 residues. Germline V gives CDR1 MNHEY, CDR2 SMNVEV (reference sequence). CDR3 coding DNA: TGTGCCAGCAGGCCGACAGGGGAGGGGCCCTCTGGGACCAACGTCCTGACTTTC. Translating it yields CASRPTGEGPSGTNVLTF.

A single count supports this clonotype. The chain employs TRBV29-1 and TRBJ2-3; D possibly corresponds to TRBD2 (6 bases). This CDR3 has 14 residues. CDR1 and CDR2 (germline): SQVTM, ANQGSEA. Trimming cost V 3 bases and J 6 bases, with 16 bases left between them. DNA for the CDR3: TGCAGCGTTGAGGGGGGATACTTGGTCGATACGCAGTATTTT. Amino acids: CSVEGGYLVDTQYF.